These 23 T cell receptor beta chains were sequenced from one sample in a study of blood T cell repertoires in COVID-19. Generated by immunoSEQ multiplex PCR, the TCRdb table keeps only in-frame clones and is missing some. The sample yields 100,000 or so clones, approximately 81% seen once. The sequenced material came from peripheral blood. These receptors were collected from a human donor in a cohort sampled during active COVID-19.

As DNA, the CDR3 is TGTGCCAGCAGCCTTTTGAGGACAGGGGGATCTGAAGCTTTCTTT. Translation gives CASSLLRTGGSEAFF. J is TRBJ1-1 and V is TRBV6-2 or TRBV6-3, with 10 bases fitting TRBD1. The CDR3 has 15 residues. The junction had 10 bases not matched to a gene; V was cut back by 6 bases and J by 6 bases. Germline CDR1 MNHEY, CDR2 SVGEGT.

The chain has TRBV18 and TRBJ2-3; 9 positions agree with TRBD1. The CDR3 spans 15 residues. Germline CDR1 and CDR2: KGHSH and LQKENI. J gave up 5 bases and V 3 bases, and 6 bases lay outside the gene matches. The DNA of the CDR3 is TGTGCCAGCTCACCCTACAGGGGACAGGGAGATACGCAGTATTTT. Amino acids: CASSPYRGQGDTQYF.

This chain connects TRBV19 to TRBJ1-1; D is unresolved. Germline-derived CDR1 and CDR2 are LNHDA and SQIVND (reference sequence). There are 13 residues in the CDR3. The V and J ends lost 5 bases and 0 bases respectively, with 7 bases between them. This chain's CDR3 is CASSPKMNTEAFF. DNA of the CDR3: TGTGCCAGTAGTCCTAAAATGAACACTGAAGCTTTCTTT.

V is TRBV29-1 and J is TRBJ1-2; maybe TRBD1 (6 bases). V was pared by 7 bases and J by 6 bases, with 18 bases between. This CDR3 comprises 13 residues. Germline CDR1 is SQVTM and CDR2 is ANQGSEA. Here the CDR3 reads CSATGFITDGYTF. Written as DNA, the CDR3 is TGCAGCGCCACAGGGTTTATAACCGATGGCTACACCTTC.

The chain couples TRBV7-8 to TRBJ1-5, with TRBD1 as a possible D gene (5 bases). The CDR3 consists of 17 residues. Germline CDR1 reads SGHVS; CDR2 reads FQNEAQ. Trimming removed 0 bases from V and 4 bases from J, with 16 bases in between. CDR3 amino acids: CASSLAQGGVANQPQHF. The CDR3 DNA reads TGTGCCAGCAGCTTAGCGCAGGGTGGGGTAGCAAATCAGCCCCAGCATTTT.

The rearrangement joins TRBV10-2 to TRBJ2-7; D not resolved. The CDR3 length is 13 residues. V lost 6 bases and J lost 3, with 12 bases in between. Germline V gives CDR1 WSHSY, CDR2 SAAADI. CDR3: CASSRTENYEQYF. CDR3 nucleotides: TGCGCCAGCAGCCGCACAGAGAACTACGAGCAGTACTTC.

This clone showed up just a few times. The chain joins TRBV15 to TRBJ2-7; D is possibly TRBD1 (5 bases). The germline gives CDR1 LNHNV, CDR2 YYDKDF (reference sequence). V gave up 3 bases and J gave up 1 base, with 10 bases separating them. This CDR3 spans 14 amino acids. The CDR3 DNA follows: TGTGCCACCAGCAGGACAGATCCTTCCTACGAGCAGTACTTC. It translates to CATSRTDPSYEQYF.

The V call is TRBV18, the J call TRBJ2-5; D is ambiguous. Per germline, CDR1 KGHSH and CDR2 LQKENI. V gave up 5 bases and J gave up 4 bases, with 5 bases separating them. CDR3 size: 11 residues. The DNA for the CDR3 is TGTGCCAGCTCATATCTAGAGACCCAGTACTTC. It codes for CASSYLETQYF. Looking up the rest from reference TRBV18 and TRBJ2-5 gives the full variable domain: NAGVMQNPRHLVRRRGQEARLRCSPMKGHSHVYWYRQLPEEGLKFMVYLQKENIIDESGMPKERFSAEFPKEGPSILRIQQVVRGDSAAYFCASSYLETQYFGPGTRLLVL.

This chain links TRBV10-3 with TRBJ2-7, with 7 bases aligning to TRBD1. Germline lookup yields CDR1 ENHRY and CDR2 SYGVKD. V gave up 7 bases and J gave up 6 bases; unmatched junction bases: 12. This CDR3 has 14 residues. The CDR3 DNA sequence: TGTGCCATCACCGAGAGGGACAGATATACCGAGCAGTACTTC. Protein: CAITERDRYTEQYF.

The V call is TRBV27, the J call TRBJ2-1; TRBD2 agrees at 11 bases. With 4 bases clipped from V and 8 bases from J, the junction kept 7 bases outside the gene matches. This CDR3 is built from 15 residues. CDR1 is MNHEY and CDR2 is SMNVEV in the germline V gene (reference sequence). CDR3 sequence reads: CASSSIAGGQHEQFF. CDR3 nucleotides: TGTGCCAGCAGTTCAATAGCGGGGGGGCAACATGAGCAGTTCTTC.

The gene calls are TRBV27 and TRBJ2-7; 7 positions match TRBD1. CDR1 is MNHEY and CDR2 is SMNVEV in the germline V gene (reference sequence). V shed 5 bases, J shed 6 bases, and the junction held 16 bases outside the gene matches. There are 16 residues in the CDR3. CDR3 region: CASSKGAAATVIEQYF. Here the CDR3 DNA reads TGTGCCAGCAGTAAGGGGGCGGCAGCTACGGTAATCGAGCAGTACTTC.

The rearrangement links TRBV6-5 to TRBJ1-1; D is undetermined. This CDR3 comprises 13 residues. Germline lookup yields CDR1 MNHEY and CDR2 SVGAGI. Trimming cost V 10 bases and J 2 bases, with 14 bases left between them. CDR3 coding DNA: TGTGCCACCAAGGCAGGCTCTAACACTGAAGCTTTCTTT. Translating gives CATKAGSNTEAFF.

Only one count was recorded for this clone. The chain joins TRBV15 to TRBJ1-5; no clear D. The V end was cut by 0 bases, the J end by 8 bases, with 14 bases between. The CDR3 totals 15 residues. Germline lookup yields CDR1 LNHNV and CDR2 YYDKDF (reference sequence). The CDR3 DNA follows: TGTGCCACCAGCAGAGATTTACGCCCCGAGGAGCCCCAGCATTTT. Protein product: CATSRDLRPEEPQHF.

This clone was observed a single time. The V and J genes are TRBV3-1 (or the pseudogene TRBV3-2) and TRBJ1-2; D is possibly TRBD1 (6 bases). The germline gives CDR1 LGHDT, CDR2 YNNKEL (reference sequence). This CDR3 is built from 15 residues. The V gene lost 6 bases and the J gene lost 2 bases, with 16 bases spanning the gap. The DNA of the CDR3 is TGTGCCAGCAGTCCACTGAATGACAGGAACTATGGCTACACCTTC. Amino acids: CASSPLNDRNYGYTF.

V usage is TRBV5-6 and J usage is TRBJ2-2, with D perhaps matching TRBD2 (5 bases). The CDR3 length is 16 residues. CDR1 and CDR2 from the germline V gene are SGHDT and YYEEEE. V was shortened by 4 bases and J by 2 bases, with 15 bases between the two germline ends. The CDR3 sequence: CASSGGIHLNTGELFF. Written as DNA, the CDR3 is TGTGCCAGCAGCGGAGGTATACACTTAAACACCGGGGAGCTGTTTTTT. The variable domain in full, with the rest retrieved from reference TRBV5-6 and TRBJ2-2, is DAGVTQSPTHLIKTRGQQVTLRCSPKSGHDTVSWYQQALGQGPQFIFQYYEEEERQRGNFPDRFSGHQFPNYSSELNVNALLLGDSALYLCASSGGIHLNTGELFFGEGSRLTVL.

This chain connects TRBV19 to TRBJ1-1; 7 nucleotides agree with TRBD1. CDR3 length: 15 amino acids. CDR1 is LNHDA and CDR2 is SQIVND in the germline V gene (reference sequence). The J segment lost 5 bases and the V segment lost 4 bases, leaving 10 bases of the junction unmatched. CDR3 coding DNA: TGTGCCAGTAGTACCCGACAGGGTTTGGGAACTGAAGCTTTCTTT. It specifies CASSTRQGLGTEAFF. The whole variable domain, filled in from reference TRBV19 and TRBJ1-1, reads DGGITQSPKYLFRKEGQNVTLSCEQNLNHDAMYWYRQDPGQGLRLIYYSQIVNDFQKGDIAEGYSVSREKKESFPLTVTSAQKNPTAFYLCASSTRQGLGTEAFFGQGTRLTVV.

The chain joins TRBV20-1 to TRBJ2-7; 10 nucleotides match TRBD2. This CDR3 spans 16 amino acids. Germline-derived CDR1 and CDR2 are DFQATT and SNEGSKA (reference sequence). V shed 3 bases, J shed 0 bases, and the junction held 8 bases outside the gene matches. The CDR3 DNA is TGCAGTGCTAGTCAGCTAGCGGGAGTTACCTCCTACGAGCAGTACTTC. It encodes CSASQLAGVTSYEQYF.

The chain carries TRBV7-2 and TRBJ2-3, with D tentatively TRBD1 (5 bases). The CDR3 totals 12 residues. Trimming took off 4 bases at V and 6 bases at J, with 8 bases between the two ends. Germline CDR1 is SGHTA and CDR2 is FQGNSA. The CDR3 sequence: CASSSAGDTQYF. CDR3 coding DNA: TGTGCCAGCAGCTCCGCAGGGGATACGCAGTATTTT.

The genes are TRBV2 and TRBJ2-7; D gene uncertain. Germline V gene data show CDR1 as SNHLY and CDR2 as FYNNEI. The CDR3 covers 14 residues. Trimming left V 5 bases short and J 2 bases short, with 13 bases between. The CDR3 protein is CASSPFDIAYEQYF. The CDR3 bases are TGTGCCAGCAGTCCTTTTGACATTGCCTACGAGCAGTACTTC.

This clone was observed a single time. The rearrangement uses TRBV18 and TRBJ1-2, with a weak D call TRBD1 (6 bases). The CDR3 spans 14 residues. Germline values: CDR1 KGHSH, CDR2 LQKENI. With 6 bases removed from V and 6 bases from J, the gap between germline ends came to 17 bases. As DNA, the CDR3 is TGTGCCAGCTCTCCGGGACAAACCTCCAATGGCTACACCTTC. Protein: CASSPGQTSNGYTF. The variable domain in full, completed from reference TRBV18 and TRBJ1-2, reads NAGVMQNPRHLVRRRGQEARLRCSPMKGHSHVYWYRQLPEEGLKFMVYLQKENIIDESGMPKERFSAEFPKEGPSILRIQQVVRGDSAAYFCASSPGQTSNGYTFGSGTRLTVV.

This chain links TRBV5-6 with TRBJ1-2; weak D call: TRBD1 (6 bases). Germline V gives CDR1 SGHDT, CDR2 YYEEEE. The length of the CDR3 is 13 residues. V lost 2 bases and J 4 bases, leaving 9 bases between the germline ends. CDR3 sequence (DNA): TGTGCCAGCAGCTTAGGACAGCTCTATGGCTACACCTTC. Amino acid sequence: CASSLGQLYGYTF.

The chain joins TRBV5-4 to TRBJ2-5, with a tentative D call TRBD2 (6 bases). In germline, CDR1 is SGHNT, CDR2 YYREEE (reference sequence). V dropped 4 bases and J dropped 1 base, with 8 bases sitting between them. CDR3 length: 13 amino acids. CDR3 protein: CASSRDSQETQYF. DNA of the CDR3: TGTGCCAGCAGCCGGGACTCCCAAGAGACCCAGTACTTC.

The gene calls are TRBV7-2 and TRBJ2-1, with D possibly TRBD2 on 5 matching bases. Germline loops: CDR1 SGHTA, CDR2 FQGNSA. V was pared by 7 bases and J by 6 bases, with 16 bases between. This CDR3 comprises 14 residues. The CDR3 sequence: CASTPFPGINEQFF. The CDR3, as DNA: TGTGCCAGCACGCCGTTCCCGGGAATCAATGAGCAGTTCTTC.